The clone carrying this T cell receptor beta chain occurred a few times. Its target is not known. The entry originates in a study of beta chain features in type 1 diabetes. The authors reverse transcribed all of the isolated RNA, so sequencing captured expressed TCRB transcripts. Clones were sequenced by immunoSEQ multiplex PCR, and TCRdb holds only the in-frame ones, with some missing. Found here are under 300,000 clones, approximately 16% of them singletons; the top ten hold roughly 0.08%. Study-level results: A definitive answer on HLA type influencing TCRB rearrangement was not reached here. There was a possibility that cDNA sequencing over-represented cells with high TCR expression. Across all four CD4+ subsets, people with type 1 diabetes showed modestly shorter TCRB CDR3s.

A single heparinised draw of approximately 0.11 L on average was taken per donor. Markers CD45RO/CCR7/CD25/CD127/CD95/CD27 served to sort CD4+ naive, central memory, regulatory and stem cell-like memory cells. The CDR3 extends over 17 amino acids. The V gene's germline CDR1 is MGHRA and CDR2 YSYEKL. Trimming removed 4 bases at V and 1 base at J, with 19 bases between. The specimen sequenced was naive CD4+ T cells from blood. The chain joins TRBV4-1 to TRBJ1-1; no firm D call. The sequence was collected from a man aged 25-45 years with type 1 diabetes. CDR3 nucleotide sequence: TGCGCCAGCAGCCCCAGGCCACGGAATCGAGAGAACACTGAAGCTTTCTTT. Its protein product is CASSPRPRNRENTEAFF.